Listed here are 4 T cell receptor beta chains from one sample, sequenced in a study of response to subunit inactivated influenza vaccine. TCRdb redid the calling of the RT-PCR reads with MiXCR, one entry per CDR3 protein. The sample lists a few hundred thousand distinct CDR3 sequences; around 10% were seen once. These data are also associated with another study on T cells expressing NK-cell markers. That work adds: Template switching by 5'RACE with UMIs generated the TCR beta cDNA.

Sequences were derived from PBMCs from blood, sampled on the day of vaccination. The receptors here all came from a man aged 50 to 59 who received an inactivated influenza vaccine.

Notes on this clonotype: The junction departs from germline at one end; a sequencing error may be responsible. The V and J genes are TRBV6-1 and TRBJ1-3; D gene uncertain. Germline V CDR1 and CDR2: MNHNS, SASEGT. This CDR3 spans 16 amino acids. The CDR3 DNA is TGTGCCAGCAGTCCGAACCGACTCCGCTCTGAAAACACCATATATTTT. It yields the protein CASSPNRLRSENTIYF.

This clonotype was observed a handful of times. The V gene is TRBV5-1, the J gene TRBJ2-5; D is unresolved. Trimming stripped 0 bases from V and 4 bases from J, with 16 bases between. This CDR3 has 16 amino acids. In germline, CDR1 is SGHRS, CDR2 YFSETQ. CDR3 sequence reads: CASSLDRGKSRETQYF. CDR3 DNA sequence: TGCGCCAGCAGCTTGGATCGTGGGAAGTCGCGAGAGACCCAGTACTTC.

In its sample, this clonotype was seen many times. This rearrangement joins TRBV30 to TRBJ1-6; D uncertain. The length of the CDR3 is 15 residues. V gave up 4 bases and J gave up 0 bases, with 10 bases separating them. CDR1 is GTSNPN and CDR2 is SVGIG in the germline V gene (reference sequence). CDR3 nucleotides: TGTGCCTGGACCCCGGGCAGCTCCTATAATTCACCCCTCCACTTT. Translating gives CAWTPGSSYNSPLHF.

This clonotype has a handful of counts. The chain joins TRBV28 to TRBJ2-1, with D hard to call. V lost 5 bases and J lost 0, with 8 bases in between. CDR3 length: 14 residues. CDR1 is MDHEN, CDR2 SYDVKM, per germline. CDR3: CASSPSHSYNEQFF. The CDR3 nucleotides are TGTGCCAGCAGTCCCTCCCACTCCTACAATGAGCAGTTCTTC.